Below are 31 T cell receptor beta chains sequenced from a single sample in a study of T cell changes during pregnancy in multiple sclerosis. Some clones are missing from TCRdb's copy, which holds only in-frame ones; the method was immunoSEQ multiplex PCR. The sample holds 70,000 to 100,000 clones, over 80% seen once. The sequenced sample was peripheral blood, obtained in the first trimester of pregnancy. The receptors stem from a female donor with multiple sclerosis, enrolled in a pregnancy study.

V is TRBV19 and J is TRBJ1-5; D remains ambiguous. Germline values: CDR1 LNHDA, CDR2 SQIVND (reference sequence). The V end lost 8 bases, the J end lost 1 base, and 15 bases lay between the germline ends. This CDR3 is built from 15 residues. The CDR3 nucleotides are TGTGCCAGTCGCTGGGAGAGGGCGAGCAATCAGCCCCAGCATTTT. Encoded protein: CASRWERASNQPQHF.

The chain couples TRBV5-1 to TRBJ1-3; no firm D call. The germline V and J ends were trimmed by 0 bases and 0 bases, with 13 bases remaining between them. The CDR3 loop spans 17 amino acids. Germline lookup yields CDR1 SGHRS and CDR2 YFSETQ. CDR3 DNA: TGCGCCAGCAGCTTGGCTACAGCAAGCCCCTCTGGAAACACCATATATTTT. This encodes CASSLATASPSGNTIYF.

The chain employs TRBV29-1 and TRBJ2-1; 12 bases match TRBD2. Germline CDR1 is SQVTM and CDR2 is ANQGSEA. With 2 bases clipped from V and 3 bases from J, the junction kept 2 bases outside the gene matches. The CDR3 length is 15 residues. As DNA, the CDR3 is TGCAGCGTTGAAATACTAGCGGGGGGCTACAATGAGCAGTTCTTC. Residues: CSVEILAGGYNEQFF.

The chain joins TRBV7-9 to TRBJ2-7; D remains ambiguous. Trimming left V 4 bases short and J 3 bases short, with 7 bases between. Per germline, CDR1 SEHNR and CDR2 FQNEAQ (reference sequence). This CDR3 comprises 12 residues. CDR3 sequence: CASSSPFYEQYF. CDR3 DNA sequence: TGTGCCAGCAGCTCTCCCTTCTACGAGCAGTACTTC.

The chain combines TRBV5-1 with TRBJ1-2; 10 positions agree with TRBD1. Losses at the gene ends were 5 bases for V and 5 bases for J; bases not matched to a gene: 9. Germline values: CDR1 SGHRS, CDR2 YFSETQ. CDR3 length: 15 residues. The CDR3 DNA is TGCGCCAGCAGGCCCACCGGGACAGGGGATTATGGCTACACCTTC. The encoded protein is CASRPTGTGDYGYTF.

This chain connects TRBV23-1 to TRBJ2-1; a weak D match, TRBD2 (5 bases). TRBV23-1 is an ORF, with its function uncertain. This CDR3 has 14 residues. V was shortened by 8 bases and J by 0 bases, with 11 bases between the two germline ends. CDR3 sequence: CASSRESSYNEQFF. CDR3 DNA sequence: TGCGCCAGCTCTCGGGAAAGCTCCTACAATGAGCAGTTCTTC.

The V call is TRBV9, the J call TRBJ2-5, with TRBD2 identical over 8 bases. Germline values: CDR1 SGDLS, CDR2 YYNGEE. The CDR3 contains 15 residues. V lost 4 bases to trimming and J lost 4 bases; unmatched junction nucleotides: 9. The CDR3 region has the DNA TGTGCCAGCAGCTCCGGGGGGGAGGGGAGAGAGACCCAGTACTTC. This codes for CASSSGGEGRETQYF.

The chain combines TRBV10-3 with TRBJ2-1, with 13 bases matching TRBD2. The CDR3 loop spans 18 amino acids. Germline V gene data show CDR1 as ENHRY and CDR2 as SYGVKD. The junction had 15 bases not matched to a gene; V was cut back by 6 bases and J by 7 bases. CDR3 region: CAISSGTSGTRGGNEQFF. Written as DNA, the CDR3 is TGTGCCATCAGCTCCGGGACTAGCGGGACCCGGGGGGGGAATGAGCAGTTCTTC.

The chain couples TRBV5-1 to TRBJ2-3; possible D gene TRBD2, 6 bases. Germline CDR1 SGHRS, CDR2 YFSETQ. Between the trimmed V and J ends, which lost 4 bases and 2 bases, there was a span of 8 bases. This CDR3 is 13 amino acids long. The CDR3 nucleotides read TGCGCCAGCAGCCTGGACTACACAGATACGCAGTATTTT. It encodes CASSLDYTDTQYF.

The gene calls are TRBV11-3 and TRBJ2-3, with 9 bases aligning to TRBD2. The CDR3 length is 16 residues. The V gene end was trimmed by 0 bases and the J gene end by 0 bases; junction bases not matched to a gene: 1. Germline values: CDR1 SGHNT, CDR2 YENEEA. CDR3 coding DNA: TGTGCCAGCAGCTTAGAAGGGACTAGCAGCACAGATACGCAGTATTTT. This encodes CASSLEGTSSTDTQYF.

On this clone: One end of the junction does not line up with germline, which may come from a read error. The CDR3 protein is CASSIATWSSYNEQFF. As DNA, the CDR3 is TGTGCCAGCAGCATAGCCACCTGGAGCTCCTACAATGAGCAGTTCTTC. The chain has TRBV7-9 and TRBJ2-1; D ambiguous. The germline V gene has CDR1 SEHNR and CDR2 FQNEAQ (reference sequence). The CDR3 is 16 amino acids.

The rearrangement links TRBV25-1 to TRBJ2-7; no definite D call. The germline V and J ends were trimmed by 4 bases and 5 bases, with 6 bases remaining between them. Per germline, CDR1 MGHDK and CDR2 SYGVNS. This CDR3 is 11 amino acids long. The CDR3 sequence: CASSVTDEQYF. For the CDR3, the DNA is TGTGCCAGCAGTGTTACGGACGAGCAGTACTTC.

The DNA for the CDR3 is TGTGCCAGTAGTATAACAGGGGGAGGTCAGCCCCAGCATTTT. As protein: CASSITGGGQPQHF. The gene calls are TRBV19 and TRBJ1-5, with 8 nucleotides matching TRBD1. CDR1 and CDR2 (germline): LNHDA, SQIVND (reference sequence). Losses at the gene ends were 2 bases for V and 6 bases for J; bases not matched to a gene: 3. The CDR3 contains 14 residues.

Turning to this clone: This sample also contains other DNA sequences that code for the same CDR3. The genes are TRBV19 and TRBJ2-7; D might be TRBD1 (6 bases). Germline V CDR1 and CDR2: LNHDA, SQIVND (reference sequence). CDR3 length: 15 residues. Trimming pared 1 base from V and 1 base from J, leaving 11 bases between. The CDR3 nucleotides read TGTGCCAGTAGTATAGTCGGGCAGGGGTCCTACGAGCAGTACTTC. Translation: CASSIVGQGSYEQYF. The variable domain in full, with the rest retrieved from reference TRBV19 and TRBJ2-7, is DGGITQSPKYLFRKEGQNVTLSCEQNLNHDAMYWYRQDPGQGLRLIYYSQIVNDFQKGDIAEGYSVSREKKESFPLTVTSAQKNPTAFYLCASSIVGQGSYEQYFGPGTRLTVT.

The genes are TRBV7-3 and TRBJ2-4; unclear D gene. This CDR3 is built from 13 residues. Per the germline V gene, CDR1 is SGHTA and CDR2 is FQGTGA. V was clipped by 2 bases and J by 6 bases, with 8 bases between them. The CDR3 DNA sequence: TGTGCCAGCAGCTTAGGCGGCTCAAACATTCAGTACTTC. It yields the protein CASSLGGSNIQYF.

V gene TRBV9 combines with J gene TRBJ1-6; D gene unclear. Germline V gives CDR1 SGDLS, CDR2 YYNGEE. V lost 0 bases, J lost 0 bases, and 10 bases lay in between. The CDR3 is made up of 17 amino acids. The CDR3 reads CASSVAGTRSYNSPLHF. CDR3 sequence (DNA): TGTGCCAGCAGCGTAGCAGGCACTCGCTCCTATAATTCACCCCTCCACTTT.

V gene TRBV2 combines with J gene TRBJ2-7; 9 nucleotides match TRBD1. The CDR3 runs 15 residues. Germline lookup yields CDR1 SNHLY and CDR2 FYNNEI. Germline trimming cut 4 bases from V and 7 bases from J; bases unmatched to any gene: 11. The chain's CDR3 is CASSGPGQGHWEQYF. In DNA, the CDR3 is TGTGCCAGCAGTGGCCCCGGACAGGGGCACTGGGAGCAGTACTTC.

This clone was seen only a few times. The chain has TRBV4-2 and TRBJ2-7; D gene ambiguous. V was cut by 0 bases and J by 3 bases, with 12 bases left in between. This CDR3 has 15 residues. Germline V lookup: CDR1 LGHNA, CDR2 YNFKEQ. This CDR3 is CASSQEKVASYEQYF. The CDR3 nucleotides are TGTGCCAGCAGCCAAGAAAAAGTGGCAAGCTACGAGCAGTACTTC.

The chain carries TRBV11-2 and TRBJ1-1; tentative D call: TRBD1 (5 bases). V was shortened by 0 bases and J by 5 bases, with 10 bases between the two germline ends. Per the germline V gene, CDR1 is SGHAT and CDR2 is FQNNGV. The CDR3 spans 14 residues. The CDR3 DNA sequence: TGTGCCAGCAGCTTAGACAGGGCGAGGACTGAAGCTTTCTTT. Residues: CASSLDRARTEAFF.

This clone was counted between two and nine times. The J gene is TRBJ1-5, the V gene TRBV9; D perhaps matches TRBD1 (6 bases). The V gene lost 3 bases and the J gene lost 0 bases, with 10 bases spanning the gap. Germline V gives CDR1 SGDLS, CDR2 YYNGEE. This CDR3 region has 15 residues. CDR3 DNA sequence: TGTGCCAGCAGCGCTGGACAGCATAGCAATCAGCCCCAGCATTTT. It translates to CASSAGQHSNQPQHF.

The rearrangement links TRBV7-3 to TRBJ2-3; D unresolved. V was clipped by 1 base and J by 6 bases, with 8 bases between them. Looked up from germline, CDR1 is SGHTA and CDR2 is FQGTGA. The CDR3 runs 13 residues. CDR3 nucleotide sequence: TGTGCCAGCAGCTTAAGAGGATTGGATACGCAGTATTTT. Protein product: CASSLRGLDTQYF.

The chain recombines TRBV6-1 with TRBJ1-1, with a tentative D call TRBD1 (5 bases). This CDR3 is built from 13 residues. Trimming left V 6 bases short and J 0 bases short, with 8 bases between. Germline V gene sequence: CDR1 MNHNS, CDR2 SASEGT. DNA for the CDR3: TGTGCCAGCAGGACGGGGGTGAACACTGAAGCTTTCTTT. Translation: CASRTGVNTEAFF.

V usage is TRBV7-9 and J usage is TRBJ2-3, with TRBD1 identical over 8 bases. The CDR3 totals 16 residues. V trimming: 5 bases; J trimming: 2 bases; junction bases outside the gene matches: 9. Germline loops: CDR1 SEHNR, CDR2 FQNEAQ (reference sequence). CDR3 nucleotide sequence: TGTGCCAGCAGCGACGGACAGGGCCAATTCACAGATACGCAGTATTTT. Translation: CASSDGQGQFTDTQYF.

The V and J genes are TRBV6-6 and TRBJ1-1; D perhaps matches TRBD1 (5 bases). Per the germline V gene, CDR1 is MNHNY and CDR2 is SVGAGI (reference sequence). The CDR3 consists of 16 residues. Trimming shortened V by 2 bases and J by 3 bases, and 16 bases separated the two germline ends. CDR3 region: CASSYTAGGVDTEAFF. CDR3 nucleotides: TGTGCCAGCAGTTACACCGCTGGGGGGGTGGACACTGAAGCTTTCTTT.

V gene TRBV11-1 combines with J gene TRBJ1-1, with 10 bases fitting TRBD1. This CDR3 region has 15 residues. The ends lost 3 bases at V and 1 base at J; junction bases unmatched: 2. Germline assignment: CDR1 SGHAT and CDR2 FQDESV (reference sequence). Written as DNA, the CDR3 is TGTGCCAGCAGCTTTTGGACAGGGGGGAACACTGAAGCTTTCTTT. Amino acids: CASSFWTGGNTEAFF. Supplemented by reference TRBV11-1 and TRBJ1-1, the full variable domain reads EAEVAQSPRYKITEKSQAVAFWCDPISGHATLYWYRQILGQGPELLVQFQDESVVDDSQLPKDRFSAERLKGVDSTLKIQPAELGDSAMYLCASSFWTGGNTEAFFGQGTRLTVV.

The V and J genes are TRBV13 and TRBJ2-2, with 9 bases that match TRBD2. Germline V CDR1 and CDR2: PRHDT, FYEKMQ (reference sequence). V was clipped by 5 bases and J by 6 bases; unmatched bases: 10. The CDR3 is made up of 16 amino acids. CDR3 sequence reads: CASSPSGGTMAGELFF. The CDR3 nucleotides are TGTGCCAGCAGCCCAAGCGGGGGGACCATGGCCGGGGAGCTGTTTTTT.

The chain employs TRBV7-8 and TRBJ1-5, with 7 bases lining up with TRBD1. The V gene's germline CDR1 is SGHVS and CDR2 FQNEAQ. Trimming removed 5 bases from V and 6 bases from J; junction bases left unmatched: 10. The CDR3 totals 15 residues. CDR3: CASSPWDRPPQPQHF. The CDR3 DNA sequence: TGTGCCAGCAGCCCATGGGACAGACCACCTCAGCCCCAGCATTTT.

The chain recombines TRBV7-2 with TRBJ1-2; 12 bases agree with TRBD1. After removal of 0 bases from V and 8 bases from J, the junction contained 4 bases not matched to a gene. Germline V gives CDR1 SGHTA, CDR2 FQGNSA. The CDR3 consists of 15 residues. CDR3 residues: CASSLAGTGGDGYTF. CDR3 bases: TGTGCCAGCAGCTTAGCCGGGACAGGGGGCGACGGCTACACCTTC.

The CDR3, as DNA: TGTGCCAGCAGCGTAGTATCCGGGACTCCACCTTTCTTT. It is translated as CASSVVSGTPPFF. V and J are TRBV9 and TRBJ1-1; TRBD1 is a possible D gene (5 bases). The CDR3 loop spans 13 amino acids. Germline CDR1 reads SGDLS; CDR2 reads YYNGEE. Trimming left V 0 bases short and J 12 bases short, with 15 bases between.

This clone has a single count. J is TRBJ2-1 and V is TRBV7-9; 7 bases are shared with TRBD2. The CDR3 is 16 residues long. With 1 base clipped from V and 2 bases from J, the junction kept 5 bases outside the gene matches. Germline V CDR1 and CDR2: SEHNR, FQNEAQ (reference sequence). CDR3 DNA: TGTGCCAGCAGCTTAGGCTCTAGCGGCCCCTACAATGAGCAGTTCTTC. Translation: CASSLGSSGPYNEQFF.

The chain joins TRBV27 to TRBJ2-3, with 10 bases lining up with TRBD2. The germline V gene has CDR1 MNHEY and CDR2 SMNVEV (reference sequence). The CDR3 covers 17 residues. With 5 bases clipped from V and 0 bases from J, the junction kept 8 bases outside the gene matches. CDR3 in amino acids: CASSRLAGVPSTDTQYF. In nucleotides, the CDR3 is TGTGCCAGCAGTAGGCTAGCGGGGGTACCTAGCACAGATACGCAGTATTTT.